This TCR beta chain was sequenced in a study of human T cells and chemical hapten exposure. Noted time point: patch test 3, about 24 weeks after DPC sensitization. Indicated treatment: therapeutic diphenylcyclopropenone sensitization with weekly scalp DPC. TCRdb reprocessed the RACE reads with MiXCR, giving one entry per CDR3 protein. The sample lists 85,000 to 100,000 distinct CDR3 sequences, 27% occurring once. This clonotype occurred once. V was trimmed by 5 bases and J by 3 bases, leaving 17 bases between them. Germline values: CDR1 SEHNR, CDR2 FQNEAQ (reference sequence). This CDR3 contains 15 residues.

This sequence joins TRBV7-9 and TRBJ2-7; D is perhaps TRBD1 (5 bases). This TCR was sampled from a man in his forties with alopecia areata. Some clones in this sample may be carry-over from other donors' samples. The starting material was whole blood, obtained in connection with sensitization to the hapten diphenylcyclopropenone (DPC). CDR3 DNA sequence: TGTGCCAGCAGCCCCCACCAGGTAGGGGACTACGAGCAGTACTTC. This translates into CASSPHQVGDYEQYF.